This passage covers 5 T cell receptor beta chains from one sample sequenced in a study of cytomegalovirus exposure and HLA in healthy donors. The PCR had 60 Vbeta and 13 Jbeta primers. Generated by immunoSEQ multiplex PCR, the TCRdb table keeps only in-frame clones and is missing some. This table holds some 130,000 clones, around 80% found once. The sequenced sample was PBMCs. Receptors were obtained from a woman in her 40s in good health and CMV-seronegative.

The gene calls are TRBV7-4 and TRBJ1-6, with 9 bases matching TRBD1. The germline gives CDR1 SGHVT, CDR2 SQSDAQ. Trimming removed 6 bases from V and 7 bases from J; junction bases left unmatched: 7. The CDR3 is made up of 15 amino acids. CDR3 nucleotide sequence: TGTGCCAGCAGAGACAGGGGGATTGGGAATTCACCCCTCCACTTT. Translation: CASRDRGIGNSPLHF.

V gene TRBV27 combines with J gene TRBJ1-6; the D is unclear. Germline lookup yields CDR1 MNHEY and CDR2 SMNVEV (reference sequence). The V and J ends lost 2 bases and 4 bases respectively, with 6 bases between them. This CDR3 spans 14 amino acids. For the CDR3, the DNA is TGTGCCAGCAGTTTAGCACTGTATAATTCACCCCTCCACTTT. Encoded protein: CASSLALYNSPLHF.

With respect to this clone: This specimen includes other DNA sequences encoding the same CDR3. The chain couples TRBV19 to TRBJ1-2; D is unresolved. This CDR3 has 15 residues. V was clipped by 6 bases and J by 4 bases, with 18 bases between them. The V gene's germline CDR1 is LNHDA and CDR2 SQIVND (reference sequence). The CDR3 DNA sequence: TGTGCCAGTAGCTACACACAGCAACCCAGCTATGGCTACACCTTC. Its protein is CASSYTQQPSYGYTF.

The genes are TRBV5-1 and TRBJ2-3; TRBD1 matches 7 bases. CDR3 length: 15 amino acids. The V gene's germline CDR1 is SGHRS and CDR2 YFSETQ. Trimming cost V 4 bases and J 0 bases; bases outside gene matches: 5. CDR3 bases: TGCGCCAGCAGCCGGGACAGCTCTAGCACAGATACGCAGTATTTT. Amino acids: CASSRDSSSTDTQYF.

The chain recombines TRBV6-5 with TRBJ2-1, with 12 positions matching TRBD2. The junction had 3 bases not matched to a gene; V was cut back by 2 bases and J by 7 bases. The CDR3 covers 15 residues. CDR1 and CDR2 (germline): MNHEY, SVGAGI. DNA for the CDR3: TGTGCCAGCAGTTACGGACTAGCGGGAATGAATGAGCAGTTCTTC. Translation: CASSYGLAGMNEQFF.